The TCR beta chain described here comes from a study of chemoradiotherapy in HPV16-positive cancers. Overall study: Candidate HPV-specific clones and shared TCR motifs came from a couple of HPV16-positive patients.

Points on this clone: Its antigen is undetermined.

Findings of the study overall: HPV-responsive T-cell expansion during chemoradiotherapy was linked to improved recurrence-free survival in HPV16-positive patients.

Here immunoSEQ multiplex PCR was the method, and the copy in TCRdb shows in-frame clones only, minus some. The table includes roughly 990 clones, about nine tenths detected once. There are 15 residues in the CDR3. V was shortened by 2 bases and J by 1 base, with 11 bases between the two germline ends. From germline, CDR1 is SGDLS and CDR2 YYNGEE. Source: tumor tissue, taken from a patient who underwent chemoradiotherapy. The TCR originated in a human donor with HPV-associated anogenital cancer. This chain joins TRBV9 and TRBJ2-3, with no clear D. The CDR3 loop is CASSVLPKGTDTQYF. The CDR3 region has the DNA TGTGCCAGCAGCGTCCTCCCCAAGGGCACAGATACGCAGTATTTT.